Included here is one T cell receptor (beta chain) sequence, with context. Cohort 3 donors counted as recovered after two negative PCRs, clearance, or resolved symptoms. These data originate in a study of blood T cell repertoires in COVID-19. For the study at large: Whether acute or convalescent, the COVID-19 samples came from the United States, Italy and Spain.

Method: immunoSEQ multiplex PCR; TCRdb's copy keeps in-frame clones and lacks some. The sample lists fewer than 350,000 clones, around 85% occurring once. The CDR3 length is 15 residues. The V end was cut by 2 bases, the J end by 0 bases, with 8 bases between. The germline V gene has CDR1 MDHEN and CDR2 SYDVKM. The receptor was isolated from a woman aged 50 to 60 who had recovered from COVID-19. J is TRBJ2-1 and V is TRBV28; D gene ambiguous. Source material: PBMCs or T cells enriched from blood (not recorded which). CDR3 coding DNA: TGTGCCAGCAGTTTACTACGGAGCTCCTACAATGAGCAGTTCTTC. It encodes CASSLLRSSYNEQFF. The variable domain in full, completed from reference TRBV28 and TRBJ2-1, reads DVKVTQSSRYLVKRTGEKVFLECVQDMDHENMFWYRQDPGLGLRLIYFSYDVKMKEKGDIPEGYSVSREKKERFSLILESASTNQTSMYLCASSLLRSSYNEQFFGPGTRLTVL.